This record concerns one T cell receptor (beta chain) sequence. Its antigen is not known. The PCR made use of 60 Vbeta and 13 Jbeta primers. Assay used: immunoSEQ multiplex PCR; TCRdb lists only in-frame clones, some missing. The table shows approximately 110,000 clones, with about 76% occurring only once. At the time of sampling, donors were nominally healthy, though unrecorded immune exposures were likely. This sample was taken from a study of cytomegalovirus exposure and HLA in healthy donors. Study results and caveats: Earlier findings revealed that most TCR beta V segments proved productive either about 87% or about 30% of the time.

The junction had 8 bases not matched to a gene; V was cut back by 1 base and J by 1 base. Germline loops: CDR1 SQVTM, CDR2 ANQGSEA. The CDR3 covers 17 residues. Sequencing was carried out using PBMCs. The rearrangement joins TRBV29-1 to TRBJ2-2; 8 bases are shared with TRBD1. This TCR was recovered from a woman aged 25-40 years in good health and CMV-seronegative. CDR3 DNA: TGCAGCGTTGAAGTGGGTAAAGGGACAGGGAACACCGGGGAGCTGTTTTTT. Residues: CSVEVGKGTGNTGELFF.